The T cell receptor beta chain under discussion was sequenced for a study of blood T cell repertoires in COVID-19. Background on the study: Whether acute or convalescent, the COVID-19 samples came from the United States, Italy and Spain. The analysed material was cDNA or gDNA that came from T cells, B-cell-depleted T cells, or PBMCs.

In the source study's methods: Counts of nucleated cells, estimated from reference gene primer amplification, were obtained. Repertoires were generated with immunoSEQ multiplex PCR, while TCRdb's copy carries only in-frame clones and drops some. That table gives V, J and clone size, and the DNA gave D and trimming. The data contain about 380,000 clones, more than 65% of them seen just once; the ten biggest clones take up 0.85% to 1.2%. This clonotype was sampled from a human donor with acute or convalescent COVID-19. The donor label of this sample is uncertain. Sequencing was done on a sample of peripheral blood.

The CDR3 coding sequence is TGTGCCATCCAGGAGGCCAATCAGCCCCAGCATTTT. Protein sequence: CAIQEANQPQHF. The chain uses TRBV10-3 and TRBJ1-5; no clear D gene. This CDR3 comprises 12 residues. Trimming took off 8 bases at V and 3 bases at J, with 8 bases between the two ends. Germline lookup yields CDR1 ENHRY and CDR2 SYGVKD.